Listed below are T cell receptor beta chains from one sample, sequenced in a study of T cells in localized non-small cell lung cancer. Only in-frame clones appear in the TCRdb table, and some are missing; sequencing was by immunoSEQ multiplex PCR. The table has nearly 35,000 clones, around 93% seen once. The sequencing here drew on peripheral blood mononuclear cells, taken before any cancer treatment. The receptors stem from a female donor older than 55 with stage II lung adenocarcinoma. The CDR3 runs from the conserved cysteine through the conserved F or W. D genes are given only for firm matches. The listing skips clone size in some rows; elsewhere it reads once, few, many or a size class.

CDR3: CAISESGGTGGNTIYF; DNA: TGTGCCATCAGTGAGTCGGGAGGGACAGGGGGAAACACCATATATTTT; V: TRBV10-3; size: .; D: TRBD1; J: TRBJ1-3
CDR3: CASSLDGPTEAFF; DNA: TGCGCCAGCAGCTTGGACGGTCCTACTGAAGCTTTCTTT; V: TRBV5-1; size: .; D: .; J: TRBJ1-1
CDR3: CASSGTGGAETQYF; DNA: TGTGCCAGTAGTGGGACAGGGGGTGCCGAGACCCAGTACTTC; V: TRBV19; size: .; D: TRBD1; J: TRBJ2-5
CDR3: CASSLSGSPLHF; DNA: TGTGCCAGCAGCTTATCGGGTTCACCCCTCCACTTT; V: TRBV5-6; size: few; D: .; J: TRBJ1-6
CDR3: CASSQDGSGGTYNEQFF; DNA: TGCGCCAGCAGCCAAGACGGGTCAGGGGGCACGTACAATGAGCAGTTCTTC; V: TRBV4-1; size: once; D: TRBD1; J: TRBJ2-1
CDR3: CAWSPTSYGLPGELFF; DNA: TGTGCCTGGAGTCCTACATCTTACGGACTTCCCGGGGAGCTGTTTTTT; V: TRBV30; size: .; D: .; J: TRBJ2-2
CDR3: CASSQGRSNEQFF; DNA: TGCGCCAGCAGCCAGGGGAGATCGAATGAGCAGTTCTTC; V: TRBV4-3; size: .; D: .; J: TRBJ2-1
CDR3: CASSRGGTTYEQYF; DNA: TGTGCCAGCAGCCGAGGCGGGACAACATACGAGCAGTACTTC; V: TRBV7-2; size: .; D: .; J: TRBJ2-7
CDR3: CASGFLAGPYNEQFF; DNA: TGTGCCAGCGGCTTTCTAGCGGGACCTTACAATGAGCAGTTCTTC; V: TRBV28; size: .; D: TRBD2; J: TRBJ2-1
CDR3: CASSTMEVEKLFF; DNA: TGTGCCAGTAGTACGATGGAAGTTGAAAAACTGTTTTTT; V: TRBV19; size: .; D: .; J: TRBJ1-4
CDR3: CASSLGTGDEQYF; DNA: TGTGCCAGCAGCTTAGGGACAGGGGACGAGCAGTACTTC; V: TRBV7-9; size: .; D: TRBD1; J: TRBJ2-7
CDR3: CASSSTGAAGELFF; DNA: TGTGCCAGCAGCTCTACAGGGGCCGCCGGGGAGCTGTTTTTT; V: TRBV9; size: .; D: TRBD1; J: TRBJ2-2
CDR3: CASSLVGLAGGLIYEQYF; DNA: TGTGCCAGCAGCTTAGTTGGACTAGCGGGAGGTCTTATCTACGAGCAGTACTTC; V: TRBV7-8; size: .; D: TRBD2; J: TRBJ2-7
CDR3: CATLGASGDYEQYF; DNA: TGTGCCACCCTGGGGGCTAGCGGGGACTACGAGCAGTACTTC; V: TRBV10-3; size: .; D: TRBD2; J: TRBJ2-7
CDR3: CASRWQGGVDEQFF; DNA: TGTGCCAGCAGGTGGCAGGGGGGGGTGGATGAGCAGTTCTTC; V: TRBV28; size: .; D: .; J: TRBJ2-1
CDR3: CASSYLRNTDTQYF; DNA: TGTGCCAGCAGTTACCTCCGAAACACAGATACGCAGTATTTT; V: TRBV6-6; size: .; D: .; J: TRBJ2-3
CDR3: CASSVGLQGNWYTDTQYF; DNA: TGTGCCAGCAGCGTAGGACTACAGGGGAATTGGTACACAGATACGCAGTATTTT; V: TRBV9; size: .; D: TRBD1; J: TRBJ2-3
CDR3: CASSFPGTSGYTF; DNA: TGTGCCAGCAGCTTTCCCGGGACGTCTGGCTACACCTTC; V: TRBV7-4; size: .; D: .; J: TRBJ1-2
CDR3: CASSEQGSGSEAFF; DNA: TGTGCCAGCAGTGAACAGGGCTCGGGGTCTGAAGCTTTCTTT; V: TRBV2; size: once; D: .; J: TRBJ1-1
CDR3: CASSSDLAGAYNEQFF; DNA: TGCGCCAGCAGCTCCGACCTAGCGGGGGCTTACAATGAGCAGTTCTTC; V: TRBV5-1; size: once; D: TRBD2; J: TRBJ2-1
CDR3: CASYRQGTGELFF; DNA: TGTGCCAGTTACCGACAGGGAACCGGGGAGCTGTTTTTT; V: TRBV27; size: .; D: TRBD1; J: TRBJ2-2
CDR3: CASSIGPLENNEQFF; DNA: TGTGCCAGTAGTATAGGGCCCCTAGAGAACAATGAGCAGTTCTTC; V: TRBV19; size: .; D: .; J: TRBJ2-1
CDR3: CASSLLQATNEKLFF; DNA: TGTGCCAGCAGTCTTTTACAAGCAACTAATGAAAAACTGTTTTTT; V: TRBV28; size: .; D: .; J: TRBJ1-4
CDR3: CASQGSYIDIQYF; DNA: TGTGCCAGTCAGGGGAGTTATATAGACATTCAGTACTTC; V: TRBV19; size: .; D: .; J: TRBJ2-4
CDR3: CASSLDGETEAFF; DNA: TGTGCCAGCAGCTTAGACGGGGAAACTGAAGCTTTCTTT; V: TRBV7-9; size: .; D: .; J: TRBJ1-1
CDR3: CASSLDGGSGNTIYF; DNA: TGTGCCAGCAGCTTAGATGGCGGTTCTGGAAACACCATATATTTT; V: TRBV11-3; size: .; D: .; J: TRBJ1-3
CDR3: CASRSRLAGGLSSYNEQFF; DNA: TGTGCCAGTAGGTCTCGACTAGCGGGCGGACTTAGCTCCTACAATGAGCAGTTCTTC; V: TRBV19; size: .; D: TRBD2; J: TRBJ2-1
CDR3: CASSLGGQGTYEQYF; DNA: TGTGCCAGCAGCTTAGGAGGACAGGGCACCTACGAGCAGTACTTC; V: TRBV11-2; size: .; D: TRBD1; J: TRBJ2-7
CDR3: CASSFLRSSEQYF; DNA: TGTGCCAGCAGTTTTCTTCGGTCCAGCGAGCAGTACTTC; V: TRBV28; size: once; D: .; J: TRBJ2-7